The 30 T cell receptor beta chains given below trace back to one sample, sequenced in a study of blood T cell repertoires in COVID-19. This table comes from immunoSEQ multiplex PCR, and its TCRdb copy is limited to in-frame clones, with some not included. The sample has some 450,000 clones; roughly 88% are singletons. The sample was peripheral blood. These receptors were obtained from a woman aged 50 to 60 with COVID-19, enrolled during active disease.

This clone occurred once. The chain has TRBV5-4 and TRBJ2-3; 9 positions agree with TRBD1. Germline lookup yields CDR1 SGHNT and CDR2 YYREEE (reference sequence). V was clipped by 3 bases and J by 3 bases; unmatched bases: 8. The CDR3 contains 16 residues. In DNA form, the CDR3 reads TGTGCCAGCAGCTCCATATGGACAGGGGAGACAGATACGCAGTATTTT. The encoded protein is CASSSIWTGETDTQYF.

The chain uses TRBV3-1 (or the pseudogene TRBV3-2) and TRBJ1-2; 12 nucleotides align to TRBD1. Germline V gives CDR1 LGHDT, CDR2 YNNKEL (reference sequence). Unmatched junction bases numbered 11, after V lost 4 bases and J lost 8 bases. The CDR3 contains 16 residues. This chain's CDR3 is CASSLRGGQGANGYTF. The CDR3 nucleotides are TGTGCCAGCAGCCTCCGGGGGGGACAGGGGGCGAACGGCTACACCTTC.

This chain links TRBV5-4 with TRBJ2-3, with D perhaps matching TRBD2 (7 bases). CDR1 and CDR2 from the germline V gene are SGHNT and YYREEE (reference sequence). The CDR3 sequence is 12 residues long. Trimming left V 2 bases short and J 9 bases short, with 10 bases between. The CDR3 spells CASSLRGATQYF. CDR3 nucleotides: TGTGCCAGCAGCTTACGGGGGGCCACGCAGTATTTT.

The chain is built from TRBV6-4 and TRBJ2-5; no clear D. The V and J ends lost 5 bases and 5 bases respectively, with 9 bases between them. Germline lookup yields CDR1 MRHNA and CDR2 SNTAGT. There are 12 residues in the CDR3. CDR3 DNA: TGTGCCAGCAGTAGTGTCCGGGAGACCCAGTACTTC. This encodes CASSSVRETQYF.

The V gene is TRBV9, the J gene TRBJ1-3; no reliable D call. Germline loops: CDR1 SGDLS, CDR2 YYNGEE. The CDR3 is 14 amino acids. Trimming cost V 4 bases and J 0 bases, with 8 bases left between them. CDR3: CASSFRPSGNTIYF. As DNA, the CDR3 is TGTGCCAGCAGCTTCCGTCCCTCTGGAAACACCATATATTTT.

The chain is built from TRBV30 and TRBJ1-1; TRBD1 agrees at 7 bases. The germline V gene has CDR1 GTSNPN and CDR2 SVGIG (reference sequence). V lost 3 bases, J lost 9 bases, and 7 bases stayed unmatched. CDR3 size: 12 residues. The CDR3 DNA reads TGTGCCTGGAGGGTCCCGGGACAGAAAGCTTTCTTT. Translating gives CAWRVPGQKAFF.

This chain links TRBV6-5 with TRBJ1-1; 7 bases match TRBD1. The CDR3 consists of 15 residues. From germline, CDR1 is MNHEY and CDR2 SVGAGI. Trimming took 0 bases from V and 6 from J; bases not matched to a gene: 7. CDR3 DNA sequence: TGTGCCAGCAGTTACTCGAACAGGGGAAGAGCTGAAGCTTTCTTT. This codes for CASSYSNRGRAEAFF.

The chain uses TRBV30 and TRBJ1-2; D gene uncertain. Germline assignment: CDR1 GTSNPN and CDR2 SVGIG (reference sequence). V lost 3 bases and J 6 bases, leaving 17 bases between the germline ends. This CDR3 spans 14 amino acids. The CDR3 bases are TGTGCCTGGAGCCCGCAGTCCTTGCGGGATGGCTACACCTTC. Its protein is CAWSPQSLRDGYTF. Variable domain in full (rest from reference TRBV30 and TRBJ1-2): SQTIHQWPATLVQPVGSPLSLECTVEGTSNPNLYWYRQAAGRGLQLLFYSVGIGQISSEVPQNLSASRPQDRQFILSSKKLLLSDSGFYLCAWSPQSLRDGYTFGSGTRLTVV.

V gene TRBV5-1 combines with J gene TRBJ1-2; 8 bases agree with TRBD1. V was pared by 3 bases and J by 7 bases, with 8 bases of the junction left unmatched. Germline CDR1 and CDR2: SGHRS and YFSETQ. This CDR3 is built from 14 residues. CDR3 bases: TGCGCCAGCAGCTGGAACGGACAGGGTGGTGGCTACACCTTC. Encoded protein: CASSWNGQGGGYTF.

The chain combines TRBV5-1 with TRBJ2-3, with 7 bases lining up with TRBD2. J was trimmed by 4 bases and V by 3 bases; bases with no gene match: 11. Per germline, CDR1 SGHRS and CDR2 YFSETQ. The CDR3 extends over 16 amino acids. CDR3 in DNA: TGCGCCAGCAGCTCCGCAGGCGGGGGATTAGCAGATACGCAGTATTTT. It codes for CASSSAGGGLADTQYF.

V gene TRBV12-3 or TRBV12-4 combines with J gene TRBJ2-4; a possible D gene is TRBD2 (7 bases). This CDR3 spans 13 amino acids. Trimming stripped 7 bases from V and 6 bases from J, with 13 bases between. The CDR3 here is CASNRGAPNIQYF. DNA of the CDR3: TGTGCCAGCAATCGGGGGGCCCCAAACATTCAGTACTTC.

This chain's CDR3 is CASSPGISAGNTIYF. The CDR3 DNA sequence: TGTGCCAGCAGTCCGGGGATCTCAGCTGGAAACACCATATATTTT. This chain links TRBV6-1 with TRBJ1-3, with unresolved D. The CDR3 has 15 residues. CDR1 and CDR2 from the germline V gene are MNHNS and SASEGT. Trimming took off 5 bases at V and 2 bases at J, with 13 bases between the two ends.

This chain links TRBV5-6 with TRBJ1-2; 7 bases are a match to TRBD1. V trimming: 2 bases; J trimming: 3 bases; junction bases outside the gene matches: 10. The length of the CDR3 is 16 residues. Germline V gene data show CDR1 as SGHDT and CDR2 as YYEEEE. CDR3 nucleotide sequence: TGTGCCAGCAGCTTCGGGACAGAGGAGTCTTACTATGGCTACACCTTC. Its protein is CASSFGTEESYYGYTF.

In its sample, this clone was seen once. The V and J genes are TRBV5-1 and TRBJ2-7, with D possibly TRBD2 on 6 matching bases. The CDR3 length is 14 residues. Germline V gene sequence: CDR1 SGHRS, CDR2 YFSETQ. V lost 4 bases to trimming and J lost 2 bases, with 13 bases between them. The CDR3 loop reads CASSNFGGTYEQYF. CDR3 DNA: TGCGCCAGCAGCAATTTCGGGGGAACCTACGAGCAGTACTTC.

This rearrangement joins TRBV19 to TRBJ2-4; D gene uncertain. There are 15 residues in the CDR3. Per germline, CDR1 LNHDA and CDR2 SQIVND (reference sequence). Trimming took off 6 bases at V and 8 bases at J, with 20 bases between the two ends. Written as DNA, the CDR3 is TGTGCCAGTAGCTCTGGTTCGGTTTCCCTGGACATTCAGTACTTC. Translating it yields CASSSGSVSLDIQYF. The whole variable domain, filled in from reference TRBV19 and TRBJ2-4, reads DGGITQSPKYLFRKEGQNVTLSCEQNLNHDAMYWYRQDPGQGLRLIYYSQIVNDFQKGDIAEGYSVSREKKESFPLTVTSAQKNPTAFYLCASSSGSVSLDIQYFGAGTRLSVL.

The rearrangement uses TRBV27 and TRBJ1-5; D uncertain. The V end was cut by 1 base, the J end by 2 bases, with 6 bases between. This CDR3 has 14 residues. In germline, CDR1 is MNHEY, CDR2 SMNVEV (reference sequence). The CDR3: CASSLLVGNQPQHF. DNA of the CDR3: TGTGCCAGCAGTTTATTAGTGGGCAATCAGCCCCAGCATTTT.

The chain has TRBV28 and TRBJ1-2; 11 bases line up with TRBD1. There are 14 residues in the CDR3. The ends lost 4 bases at V and 5 bases at J; junction bases unmatched: 3. Germline lookup yields CDR1 MDHEN and CDR2 SYDVKM. CDR3 protein: CASSWGQGGYGYTF. Written as DNA, the CDR3 is TGTGCCAGCAGTTGGGGACAGGGGGGATATGGCTACACCTTC.

This chain's CDR3 is CASSLIVGLNYGYTF. CDR3 DNA: TGTGCCAGCAGCTTGATCGTGGGGCTGAACTATGGCTACACCTTC. This sequence joins TRBV7-2 and TRBJ1-2; D is perhaps TRBD1 (5 bases). CDR1 and CDR2 (germline): SGHTA, FQGNSA. V dropped 3 bases and J dropped 2 bases, with 13 bases sitting between them. CDR3 length: 15 residues.

This rearrangement joins TRBV14 to TRBJ2-3; weak D call: TRBD1 (5 bases). Germline CDR1 SGHDN, CDR2 FVKESK. Trimming removed 2 bases from V and 0 bases from J, with 12 bases in between. CDR3 length equals 16 residues. CDR3 nucleotides: TGTGCCAGCAGCCAATTCACAGGTTTTAGCACAGATACGCAGTATTTT. Translating gives CASSQFTGFSTDTQYF.

The gene calls are TRBV10-3 and TRBJ2-1; D is uncertain. In germline, CDR1 is ENHRY, CDR2 SYGVKD. V was pared by 3 bases and J by 5 bases, with 5 bases between. The CDR3 runs to 12 residues. The CDR3 is CAISDFNNEQFF. CDR3 DNA: TGTGCCATCAGTGACTTTAACAATGAGCAGTTCTTC.

The rearrangement uses TRBV12-3 or TRBV12-4 and TRBJ1-1; TRBD1 might be the D (5 bases). This CDR3 is built from 11 residues. V was pared by 5 bases and J by 11 bases, with 12 bases between. The CDR3 region has the DNA TGTGCCAGCAGTCCTACAAACAGGGCTTTCTTT. Protein sequence: CASSPTNRAFF.

The J gene is TRBJ2-7, the V gene TRBV5-1; 11 nucleotides match TRBD1. This CDR3 is 14 amino acids long. Germline V CDR1 and CDR2: SGHRS, YFSETQ. The junction had 3 bases not matched to a gene; V was cut back by 1 base and J by 6 bases. The DNA for the CDR3 is TGCGCCAGCAGCTTGCAGGACAGGGGGCGCGAGCAGTACTTC. Translated: CASSLQDRGREQYF. Drawing the rest from reference TRBV5-1 and TRBJ2-7, the complete variable domain is KAGVTQTPRYLIKTRGQQVTLSCSPISGHRSVSWYQQTPGQGLQFLFEYFSETQRNKGNFPGRFSGRQFSNSRSEMNVSTLELGDSALYLCASSLQDRGREQYFGPGTRLTVT.

This rearrangement joins TRBV2 to TRBJ1-2; a possible D gene is TRBD1 (5 bases). Germline assignment: CDR1 SNHLY and CDR2 FYNNEI. This CDR3 comprises 17 residues. Deletions cut 8 bases from V and 8 bases from J, with 30 bases between. Written as DNA, the CDR3 is TGTGCCAGCTTGCGGGATCGATTGGCGAGGGGCGCAGAAGGCTACACCTTC. This gives the protein CASLRDRLARGAEGYTF.

This clone was counted once. The chain uses TRBV3-1 (or the pseudogene TRBV3-2) and TRBJ2-5, with 9 bases aligning to TRBD2. Germline V gene lookup returns CDR1 LGHDT and CDR2 YNNKEL (reference sequence). This CDR3 is built from 16 residues. The ends lost 1 base at V and 5 bases at J; junction bases unmatched: 8. The DNA of the CDR3 is TGTGCCAGCAGCCAAGGGTCCGCGGGGGGGCGGGAGACCCAGTACTTC. Translated: CASSQGSAGGRETQYF.

This clone is a singleton in its sample. This rearrangement joins TRBV5-4 to TRBJ2-7; weak D call: TRBD1 (6 bases). V was trimmed by 2 bases and J by 3 bases, leaving 18 bases between them. This CDR3 comprises 16 residues. Per germline, CDR1 SGHNT and CDR2 YYREEE (reference sequence). The CDR3: CASSFRPSGHLYEQYF. The CDR3 DNA sequence: TGTGCCAGCAGCTTCCGCCCATCGGGACACCTCTACGAGCAGTACTTC.

The J gene is TRBJ2-5, the V gene TRBV19; TRBD1 matches 7 bases. The CDR3 contains 12 residues. V was clipped by 9 bases and J by 3 bases; unmatched bases: 4. Germline assignment: CDR1 LNHDA and CDR2 SQIVND (reference sequence). CDR3 residues: CARPGQKETQYF. CDR3 bases: TGTGCCAGACCGGGACAGAAAGAGACCCAGTACTTC.

The chain is built from TRBV12-3 or TRBV12-4 and TRBJ2-5; 10 bases map to TRBD1. The CDR3 contains 13 residues. The V segment lost 5 bases and the J segment 6 bases; nucleotides outside the gene matches: 3. This CDR3 is CASSDRGRKTQYF. As DNA, the CDR3 is TGTGCCAGCAGTGACAGGGGGCGAAAGACCCAGTACTTC.

In DNA form, the CDR3 reads TGTGCCAGCAGCCCAAACAGGGGGCGCTTCTATAACTATGGCTACACCTTC. Encoded protein: CASSPNRGRFYNYGYTF. J is TRBJ1-2 and V is TRBV7-9; 9 nucleotides line up with TRBD1. V lost 5 bases, J lost 1 base, and 11 bases stayed unmatched. From germline, CDR1 is SEHNR and CDR2 FQNEAQ (reference sequence). The CDR3 loop spans 17 amino acids. Filled out from reference TRBV7-9 and TRBJ1-2, the complete variable domain reads DTGVSQNPRHKITKRGQNVTFRCDPISEHNRLYWYRQTLGQGPEFLTYFQNEAQLEKSRLLSDRFSAERPKGSFSTLEIQRTEQGDSAMYLCASSPNRGRFYNYGYTFGSGTRLTVV.

This sequence joins TRBV15 and TRBJ2-2, with TRBD1 identical over 10 bases. The CDR3 contains 15 residues. Germline lookup yields CDR1 LNHNV and CDR2 YYDKDF (reference sequence). V shed 3 bases and J 6 bases; nucleotides not matched to a gene: 4. The chain's CDR3 is CATSRGQGKAGELFF. The CDR3 DNA is TGTGCCACCAGCAGGGGACAGGGGAAGGCCGGGGAGCTGTTTTTT.

V usage is TRBV7-2 and J usage is TRBJ2-7; TRBD1 agrees at 9 bases. Germline V gene data show CDR1 as SGHTA and CDR2 as FQGNSA. After removal of 1 base from V and 6 bases from J, the junction contained 13 bases not matched to a gene. The CDR3 sequence is 17 residues long. CDR3 DNA sequence: TGTGCCAGCAGCTTAGGTTTAGGAGTACAGGGGGCGATCGAGCAGTACTTC. Amino acids: CASSLGLGVQGAIEQYF.